This T cell receptor beta chain was captured in a study of blood T cell repertoires in COVID-19. On the study more broadly: PBMCs, B-cell-depleted T cells, or T cells provided the cDNA or gDNA that made up the material.

Methods used by the authors: Scientists estimated how many nucleated cells there were by amplifying reference gene primers. Some clones are missing from TCRdb's copy, which holds only in-frame ones; the method was immunoSEQ multiplex PCR. V, J and clone size derive from that table, while D and trimming were established from the DNA sequence. The table records over 55,000 clones, around 80% of them present only once. The sequenced sample was peripheral blood. The receptor was isolated from a woman in her sixties with acute or convalescent COVID-19.

CDR3 region: CASSQDVYRGYYEQYF. CDR3 sequence (DNA): TGCGCCAGCAGCCAAGACGTGTACAGGGGATACTACGAGCAGTACTTC. The V and J genes are TRBV4-3 and TRBJ2-7; 7 bases align to TRBD1. The CDR3 consists of 16 residues. V dropped 0 bases and J dropped 3; count of bases not matched to a gene: 8. Germline-derived CDR1 and CDR2 are LGHNA and YSLEER.